This T cell receptor (beta chain) appears in the sequencing data of a study of blood T cell repertoires in COVID-19. Study summary: Sample material is recorded as cDNA or gDNA derived from T cells, B-cell-depleted T cells, or PBMCs.

In the authors' workflow: Reference gene primer amplification in the assay estimated nucleated cell counts. Repertoires were generated with immunoSEQ multiplex PCR, while TCRdb's copy carries only in-frame clones and drops some. V, J and clone size derive from that table, while D and trimming were established from the DNA sequence. Here the sample spans about 55,000 clones, more than 70% being singletons. The sequencing input was peripheral blood. This receptor was identified in a man aged 55 to 70 with active COVID-19.

The CDR3 is CASSPGAGQAFF. The CDR3 DNA sequence: TGTGCCAGCAGCCCTGGGGCGGGGCAGGCGTTCTTC. The V gene is TRBV7-9, the J gene TRBJ2-1, with D maybe TRBD2 (6 bases). CDR1 SEHNR and CDR2 FQNEAQ come from the germline V gene (reference sequence). The CDR3 has 12 amino acids. V lost 5 bases and J lost 15, with 17 bases in between.